Presented here are 6 T cell receptor beta chains from one specimen sequenced in a study of T cell responses to AZD1222 COVID-19 vaccine. Libraries were prepared by immunoSEQ multiplex PCR; TCRdb keeps only in-frame clonotypes and omits some of them. The table lists 100,000 to 150,000 clones, 80% to 90% of them singletons. The specimen comprised peripheral blood, sampled on day 0 of AZD1222 vaccination. The receptors derive from an adult in good health.

The chain uses TRBV5-3 and TRBJ2-1; 16 positions agree with TRBD2. TRBV5-3 is reported as an ORF; its role is uncertain. The V gene end was trimmed by 4 bases and the J gene end by 3 bases; junction bases not matched to a gene: 22. The CDR3 spans 23 residues. CDR3 in amino acids: CARSRGTSGRVRPLSHYYNEQFF. The CDR3 coding sequence is TGTGCCAGAAGCCGGGGGACTAGCGGGAGGGTACGCCCTTTATCGCACTACTACAATGAGCAGTTCTTC.

The rearrangement links TRBV6-2 or TRBV6-3 to TRBJ2-1, with 8 bases aligning to TRBD1. The V gene end was trimmed by 7 bases and the J gene end by 8 bases; junction bases not matched to a gene: 10. Germline V gives CDR1 MNHEY, CDR2 SVGEGT. This CDR3 is 14 amino acids long. The CDR3 region has the DNA TGTGCCAGCACCCCGGACAGGGTACGGGATGAGCAGTTCTTC. This codes for CASTPDRVRDEQFF.

The V call is TRBV6-5, the J call TRBJ2-1, with TRBD1 identical over 7 bases. V lost 11 bases and J lost 3; bases outside the gene matches: 4. The CDR3 loop spans 12 amino acids. Germline V lookup: CDR1 MNHEY, CDR2 SVGAGI. The CDR3 bases are TGTGCCGTAGGGACAGACTACAATGAGCAGTTCTTC. Translation gives CAVGTDYNEQFF.

The chain is built from TRBV11-1 and TRBJ2-1, with unresolved D. V was pared by 3 bases and J by 4 bases, with 13 bases between. The CDR3 is 15 amino acids. Germline CDR1 SGHAT, CDR2 FQDESV (reference sequence). In nucleotides, the CDR3 is TGTGCCAGCAGCTTGGGCGGCTCATCTTACAATGAGCAGTTCTTC. It encodes CASSLGGSSYNEQFF. The full variable domain, with the rest looked up from reference TRBV11-1 and TRBJ2-1, is EAEVAQSPRYKITEKSQAVAFWCDPISGHATLYWYRQILGQGPELLVQFQDESVVDDSQLPKDRFSAERLKGVDSTLKIQPAELGDSAMYLCASSLGGSSYNEQFFGPGTRLTVL.

The chain couples TRBV5-1 to TRBJ1-1; D perhaps matches TRBD1 (6 bases). The CDR3 sequence is 14 residues long. The V end was cut by 4 bases, the J end by 1 base, with 11 bases between. Per germline, CDR1 SGHRS and CDR2 YFSETQ. In nucleotides, the CDR3 is TGCGCCAGCAGCCTGGACAGCACGAACACTGAAGCTTTCTTT. This sequence encodes CASSLDSTNTEAFF.

This rearrangement joins TRBV9 to TRBJ1-1, with 7 bases fitting TRBD1. The ends lost 4 bases at V and 1 base at J; junction bases unmatched: 4. The CDR3 length is 14 residues. The germline V gene has CDR1 SGDLS and CDR2 YYNGEE. CDR3 bases: TGTGCCAGCAGCCCGGGACAGCAGAACACTGAAGCTTTCTTT. Amino acid sequence: CASSPGQQNTEAFF. Full variable domain (remainder filled in from reference TRBV9 and TRBJ1-1): DSGVTQTPKHLITATGQRVTLRCSPRSGDLSVYWYQQSLDQGLQFLIQYYNGEERAKGNILERFSAQQFPDLHSELNLSSLELGDSALYFCASSPGQQNTEAFFGQGTRLTVV.